This is a list of T cell receptor beta chains from one sample in a study of Ad26.COV2.S vaccination and SARS-CoV-2 variants. Assay: immunoSEQ multiplex PCR; the TCRdb copy retains only in-frame clones and omits some. The sample lists about 180,000 clones, 70% to 90% seen once, with approximately 6% in the top ten. The sample was peripheral blood, taken after recovery from COVID-19. All receptors come from a human donor who had recovered from COVID-19. Each CDR3 is given with its conserved first and last residue. Fields, in order: J gene, V gene, clone size, CDR3 length, D gene, CDR3 DNA, CDR3 protein. A D gene is named only where the DNA matches it firmly. Only some rows state a clone size, as once, few, many or a class for expanded clones.

>TRBJ2-5|TRBV5-5|NA|14|NA
TGTGCCAGCAGCAAGGAAACAGGGTCGAAGACCCAGTACTTC
CASSKETGSKTQYF
>TRBJ2-3|TRBV7-2|NA|10|NA
TGTGCCAGCAGCTTGAGAACCCAGTATTTT
CASSLRTQYF
>TRBJ2-3|TRBV5-6|NA|16|NA
TGTGCCAGCAGCTTTGGTTACCGTCTGGGCCCAGATACGCAGTATTTT
CASSFGYRLGPDTQYF
>TRBJ2-7|TRBV7-9|NA|15|TRBD1
TGTGCCAGCAGGTTGACAGGGGGCGAAGCTTACGAGCAGTACTTC
CASRLTGGEAYEQYF
>TRBJ2-1|TRBV4-1|NA|15|NA
TGCGCCAGCAGCCACCTGAGTAGCTCCTACAATGAGCAGTTCTTC
CASSHLSSSYNEQFF
>TRBJ1-5|TRBV7-8|NA|14|NA
TGTGCCAGCAGCTTGGGACTGTTCAATCAGCCCCAGCATTTT
CASSLGLFNQPQHF
>TRBJ2-7|TRBV9|NA|15|NA
TGTGCCAGCAGCGCCGGGACACTAGGCCTTTACGAGCAGTACTTC
CASSAGTLGLYEQYF
>TRBJ1-5|TRBV27|NA|17|NA
TGTGCCAGCAGTTCCCACCCCATCAGGGCGAAAGATCAGCCCCAGCATTTT
CASSSHPIRAKDQPQHF
>TRBJ1-2|TRBV10-3|NA|14|NA
TGTGCCATCAGTGAGTCGAGCGACAACTATGGCTACACCTTC
CAISESSDNYGYTF
>TRBJ2-5|TRBV7-8|NA|14|NA
TGTGCCAGCAGCTTCGCTGACAGAGGGAAGACCCAGTACTTC
CASSFADRGKTQYF
>TRBJ2-1|TRBV15|few|17|TRBD2
TGTGCCACCAGCAGAGAGCTAGCGGGAGGGCGGGGGAATGAGCAGTTCTTC
CATSRELAGGRGNEQFF
>TRBJ2-5|TRBV11-3|NA|16|TRBD1
TGTGCCAGCAGCTTAAGAAGTTGGGACAGTCAAGAGACCCAGTACTTC
CASSLRSWDSQETQYF
>TRBJ2-1|TRBV19|NA|14|TRBD2
TGTGCCAGTAGTCAAGGAGCGGGGTGGGATGAGCAGTTCTTC
CASSQGAGWDEQFF
>TRBJ2-1|TRBV14|NA|13|NA
TGTGCCAGCAGCCAAGCCCTGTACAATGAGCAGTTCTTC
CASSQALYNEQFF
>TRBJ2-3|TRBV28|NA|22|TRBD2
TGTGCCAGCACGGCGTCCTGGCCCTTCGGAAAGAATAGCGGGAGGGCCTTAGATACGCAGTATTTT
CASTASWPFGKNSGRALDTQYF
>TRBJ1-5|TRBV6-5|NA|14|NA
TGTGCCATACGACAGGTGGGGAGCAATCAGCCCCAGCATTTT
CAIRQVGSNQPQHF